This T cell receptor (beta chain) was obtained from a study of T cells in Graves' hyperthyroidism and ophthalmopathy. Study as a whole: The authors collected peripheral blood at initial diagnosis, before any treatment.

The ends were cut back, 5 bases at V and 9 bases at J, with 13 bases in the middle. The CDR3 length is 12 residues. RNA transcripts were the template for amplifying TCR beta CDR3 regions. TCR CDR3 regions were first amplified by RT-PCR with HTBI primers. TCRdb called the multiplex PCR reads again in MiXCR, with one record for every CDR3 protein. The table lists hundreds of thousands of distinct CDR3 sequences, under 20% of them singletons. For Graves' hyperthyroidism to be stable, ophthalmopathy could not progress within 18 months. Patients aged 18 to 65 had newly diagnosed hyperthyroidism that had lasted under 2 months. It was uncontrolled infection, other autoimmune disease, pregnancy or lactation that excluded patients. This clonotype was observed many times.

The chain carries TRBV12-3 or TRBV12-4 and TRBJ1-1; D might be TRBD1 (5 bases). Sequencing was carried out using blood. This receptor was obtained from a woman in her 30s with Graves' hyperthyroidism. This CDR3 reads CASSQDIQKAFF. Here the CDR3 DNA reads TGTGCCAGCAGTCAGGACATCCAGAAAGCTTTCTTT.